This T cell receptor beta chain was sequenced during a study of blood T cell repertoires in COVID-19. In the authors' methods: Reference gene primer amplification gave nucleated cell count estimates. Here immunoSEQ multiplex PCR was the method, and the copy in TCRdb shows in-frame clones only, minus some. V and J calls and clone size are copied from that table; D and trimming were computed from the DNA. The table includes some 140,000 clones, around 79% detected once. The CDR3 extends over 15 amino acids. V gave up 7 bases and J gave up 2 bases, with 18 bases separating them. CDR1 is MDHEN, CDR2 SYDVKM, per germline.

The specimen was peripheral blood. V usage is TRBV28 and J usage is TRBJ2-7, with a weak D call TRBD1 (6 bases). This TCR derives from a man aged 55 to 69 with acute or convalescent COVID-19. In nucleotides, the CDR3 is TGTGCCAGCATCCTAACGAGAGGACAGACCTACGAGCAGTACTTC. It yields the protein CASILTRGQTYEQYF.